This entry lists 4 T cell receptor beta chains sequenced from one sample in a study of blood T cell repertoires in COVID-19. Some clones are missing from TCRdb's copy, which holds only in-frame ones; the method was immunoSEQ multiplex PCR. This sample has about 74,000 clones, with 87% found just once. Sequencing was performed on peripheral blood. The receptors stem from a woman aged 80 or over with active or convalescent COVID-19.

In its sample, this clone was seen once. The genes are TRBV12-3 or TRBV12-4 and TRBJ1-2, with D tentatively TRBD1 (6 bases). The V and J ends lost 2 bases and 6 bases respectively, with 7 bases between them. CDR3 length: 12 residues. The CDR3 loop reads CASSLRGNGYTF. DNA of the CDR3: TGTGCCAGCAGTTTAAGGGGGAATGGCTACACCTTC.

This chain joins TRBV23-1 and TRBJ1-1, with D possibly being TRBD1 (6 bases). TRBV23-1 is an ORF, and what it does is uncertain. CDR3 size: 18 residues. V shed 5 bases and J shed 0 bases, with 22 bases lying between them. CDR3 protein: CASSFSGGEGVMNTEAFF. The CDR3 nucleotides are TGCGCCAGCAGTTTCTCCGGCGGGGAGGGGGTCATGAACACTGAAGCTTTCTTT.

The CDR3 loop reads CASSLGQGAPFNEKLFF. In DNA form, the CDR3 reads TGTGCCAGCAGCCTGGGACAGGGGGCCCCCTTTAATGAAAAACTGTTTTTT. The chain is built from TRBV5-4 and TRBJ1-4; the match to TRBD1 covers 12 bases. Per the germline V gene, CDR1 is SGHNT and CDR2 is YYREEE (reference sequence). The CDR3 totals 17 residues. V trimming: 4 bases; J trimming: 4 bases; junction bases outside the gene matches: 8.

The chain has TRBV6-2 or TRBV6-3 and TRBJ1-2, with D unclear. Trimming left V 3 bases short and J 3 bases short, with 8 bases between. Germline loops: CDR1 MNHEY, CDR2 SVGEGT. The CDR3 extends over 13 amino acids. CDR3 bases: TGTGCCAGCAGTTATTCGACTTACTATGGCTACACCTTC. Its translation: CASSYSTYYGYTF.